Listed here are 17 T cell receptor beta chains from one sample, sequenced in a study of control samples from healthy donors and cancer patients. The data were produced by immunoSEQ multiplex PCR, yet TCRdb's version contains in-frame clones alone and is incomplete. Among more than 85,000 clones listed, less than 85% were seen once. Material: PBMCs. The receptors were gathered from a man between 65 and 85 years old with lung cancer.

This chain connects TRBV27 to TRBJ1-2; D unclear. CDR3 size: 16 residues. V lost 3 bases and J lost 0, with 14 bases in between. The germline V gene encodes CDR1 MNHEY and CDR2 SMNVEV (reference sequence). CDR3 sequence reads: CASSFHADPSNYGYTF. The CDR3 DNA reads TGTGCCAGCAGTTTCCACGCAGACCCTTCTAACTATGGCTACACCTTC.

The gene calls are TRBV7-2 and TRBJ2-3; perhaps TRBD2 as D (5 bases). Germline CDR1 reads SGHTA; CDR2 reads FQGNSA. Trimming cost V 7 bases and J 0 bases, with 14 bases left between them. The CDR3 extends over 15 amino acids. As DNA, the CDR3 is TGTGCCAGCATCAATCGAGCGGTTAGCACAGATACGCAGTATTTT. Translating gives CASINRAVSTDTQYF.

The chain joins TRBV7-9 to TRBJ1-5; tentative D call: TRBD1 (6 bases). The CDR3 consists of 16 residues. Germline V gene lookup returns CDR1 SEHNR and CDR2 FQNEAQ (reference sequence). V was pared by 7 bases and J by 0 bases, with 16 bases between. CDR3 DNA: TGTGCCAGCACCCCTACGGGGGGCTATAGCAATCAGCCCCAGCATTTT. As protein: CASTPTGGYSNQPQHF.

Worth noting for this clone: Sequence at one end of the junction differs from germline and may be a read error. The J gene is TRBJ2-7, the V gene TRBV27; 8 bases are a match to TRBD2. The CDR3 consists of 17 residues. Germline V lookup: CDR1 MNHEY, CDR2 SMNVEV (reference sequence). CDR3 sequence: CVSEFGGGPLTGPEQYF. CDR3 DNA sequence: TGTGTCAGCGAATTCGGCGGGGGGCCCCTAACAGGGCCCGAGCAGTACTTC.

The rearrangement uses TRBV3-1 (or the pseudogene TRBV3-2) and TRBJ2-7; D could derive from TRBD1 or TRBD2 (5 bases each). CDR3 size: 15 residues. Trimming removed 4 bases from V and 0 bases from J, with 13 bases in between. CDR1 is LGHDT, CDR2 YNNKEL, per germline (reference sequence). Written as DNA, the CDR3 is TGTGCCAGCAGCCGAGGGACGTCGAGCTCCTACGAGCAGTACTTC. Translating it yields CASSRGTSSSYEQYF.

The genes are TRBV5-1 and TRBJ1-4; D is undetermined. Germline lookup yields CDR1 SGHRS and CDR2 YFSETQ. Trimming took 0 bases from V and 3 from J, leaving 6 bases between them. The CDR3 spans 14 residues. This CDR3 is CASSLESANEKLFF. The CDR3 DNA sequence: TGCGCCAGCAGCTTGGAGTCGGCTAATGAAAAACTGTTTTTT.

CDR3 region: CASSIDGTSGNNEQFF. CDR3 nucleotide sequence: TGTGCCAGTAGTATAGATGGGACTAGCGGAAACAATGAGCAGTTCTTC. The V gene is TRBV19, the J gene TRBJ2-1, with 11 bases fitting TRBD2. J gave up 5 bases and V 0 bases, and 3 bases lay outside the gene matches. Germline lookup yields CDR1 LNHDA and CDR2 SQIVND (reference sequence). The CDR3 is 16 residues long.

The rearrangement joins TRBV27 to TRBJ2-7, with D possibly matching TRBD2 (5 bases). Germline V gene lookup returns CDR1 MNHEY and CDR2 SMNVEV (reference sequence). V lost 2 bases to trimming and J lost 2 bases, with 7 bases between them. This CDR3 spans 13 amino acids. The CDR3 loop is CASSLGGPYEQYF. CDR3 sequence (DNA): TGTGCCAGCAGTTTAGGAGGTCCCTACGAGCAGTACTTC.

This sequence joins TRBV18 and TRBJ1-5, with D uncertain. Germline V gene data show CDR1 as KGHSH and CDR2 as LQKENI. The V end was cut by 3 bases, the J end by 4 bases, with 10 bases between. This CDR3 spans 14 amino acids. The CDR3 DNA reads TGTGCCAGCTCACCCCTCGCCCTAAATCAGCCCCAGCATTTT. This sequence encodes CASSPLALNQPQHF.

The rearrangement links TRBV5-1 to TRBJ2-1; D gene ambiguous. The V end was cut by 0 bases, the J end by 5 bases, with 3 bases between. The length of the CDR3 is 12 residues. The germline V gene has CDR1 SGHRS and CDR2 YFSETQ. The CDR3 spells CASSLADNEQFF. The CDR3 nucleotides read TGCGCCAGCAGCTTGGCGGACAATGAGCAGTTCTTC.

The rearrangement links TRBV6-5 to TRBJ2-5; D ambiguous. Trimming stripped 2 bases from V and 2 bases from J, with 9 bases between. CDR3 length equals 14 residues. Germline V gene lookup returns CDR1 MNHEY and CDR2 SVGAGI. As DNA, the CDR3 is TGTGCCAGCAGTTACCAAGGGCAACAAGAGACCCAGTACTTC. It is translated as CASSYQGQQETQYF.

This rearrangement joins TRBV15 to TRBJ2-2, with D perhaps being TRBD1 or TRBD2 (7 bases each). Trimming shortened V by 4 bases and J by 6 bases, and 21 bases separated the two germline ends. Germline CDR1 LNHNV, CDR2 YYDKDF (reference sequence). The CDR3 has 17 residues. The CDR3 DNA follows: TGTGCCACCAGCACCTACAGGGGAACTAGCGTGGCCGGGGAGCTGTTTTTT. Encoded protein: CATSTYRGTSVAGELFF.

This rearrangement joins TRBV6-5 to TRBJ2-1; TRBD2 matches 7 bases. This CDR3 spans 13 amino acids. The ends lost 8 bases at V and 6 bases at J; junction bases unmatched: 7. Germline assignment: CDR1 MNHEY and CDR2 SVGAGI. CDR3 region: CASWSGGVNEQFF. In nucleotides, the CDR3 is TGTGCCAGCTGGTCGGGGGGAGTCAATGAGCAGTTCTTC.

J is TRBJ2-3 and V is TRBV7-8; 13 bases are a match to TRBD2. J lost 5 bases, V lost 6 bases, and 2 bases had no gene match. This CDR3 is built from 14 residues. Germline V CDR1 and CDR2: SGHVS, FQNEAQ. The CDR3, as DNA: TGTGCCAGCAGGGGGACTAGCGGGGTAGATACGCAGTATTTT. Its translation: CASRGTSGVDTQYF.

Regarding this clone: This specimen includes other DNA sequences encoding the same CDR3. The chain carries TRBV7-9 and TRBJ2-3; D is unresolved. V was pared by 0 bases and J by 3 bases, with 1 base between. CDR1 is SEHNR and CDR2 is FQNEAQ in the germline V gene (reference sequence). The CDR3 runs 12 residues. The CDR3 reads CASSLATDTQYF. CDR3 DNA sequence: TGTGCCAGCAGCTTAGCGACAGATACGCAGTATTTT.

This clone appeared a single time. V and J are TRBV11-2 and TRBJ2-5; either TRBD1 or TRBD2 may fit D (5 bases each). Between the trimmed V and J ends, which lost 1 base and 1 base, there was a span of 13 bases. The CDR3 extends over 16 amino acids. Germline CDR1 SGHAT, CDR2 FQNNGV. The CDR3 is CASSLGPSGRQETQYF. CDR3 nucleotides: TGTGCCAGCAGCTTAGGGCCGTCGGGGCGCCAAGAGACCCAGTACTTC.

V is TRBV7-3 and J is TRBJ1-3, with 8 nucleotides matching TRBD1. The CDR3 contains 15 residues. Germline loops: CDR1 SGHTA, CDR2 FQGTGA. The trim removed 6 bases at V and 8 bases at J, leaving 12 bases unmatched. The CDR3 nucleotides are TGTGCCAGCAGTTCGCGGACAGGGCGTCGGGACACCATATATTTT. This gives the protein CASSSRTGRRDTIYF.